These 18 T cell receptor beta chains came from one sample sequenced in a study of control samples from healthy donors and cancer patients. The assay was immunoSEQ multiplex PCR, and TCRdb's table has in-frame clones only and misses some. The data contain around 75,000 clones, 84% of them singletons. Sequences were obtained from blood. Every receptor here comes from a man between 50 and 59 years old in good health.

The J gene is TRBJ2-3, the V gene TRBV11-3; 8 nucleotides match TRBD2. With 3 bases clipped from V and 2 bases from J, the junction kept 7 bases outside the gene matches. Germline CDR1 reads SGHNT; CDR2 reads YENEEA. The CDR3 spans 16 residues. CDR3: CASSFVAGRDTDTQYF. The DNA for the CDR3 is TGTGCCAGCAGCTTTGTTGCCGGGAGGGACACAGATACGCAGTATTTT.

CDR3 amino acids: CASCRDTPYEQYF. The CDR3 DNA is TGTGCCAGCTGCCGAGATACCCCCTACGAGCAGTACTTC. V is TRBV12-3 or TRBV12-4 and J is TRBJ2-7; D uncertain. V was cut by 8 bases and J by 2 bases, with 13 bases left in between. The CDR3 sequence is 13 residues long.

The chain uses TRBV6-1 and TRBJ1-5, with a tentative D call TRBD1 (5 bases). The V end lost 2 bases, the J end lost 3 bases, and 20 bases lay between the germline ends. Germline loops: CDR1 MNHNS, CDR2 SASEGT. The CDR3 covers 18 residues. The CDR3 region has the DNA TGTGCCAGCAGTGAATTAAGGGGTGGAATAGGGGCCAATCAGCCCCAGCATTTT. It translates to CASSELRGGIGANQPQHF.

This chain uses TRBV4-1 with TRBJ2-1, with 7 bases identical to TRBD2. Germline V CDR1 and CDR2: MGHRA, YSYEKL. The CDR3 has 15 amino acids. V dropped 1 base and J dropped 7; count of bases not matched to a gene: 7. The CDR3 nucleotides read TGCGCCAGCAGCCAAGGGGAGGGGCAAAGGAATGAGCAGTTCTTC. Protein product: CASSQGEGQRNEQFF.

This rearrangement joins TRBV7-2 to TRBJ1-5, with D possibly matching TRBD1 (6 bases). With 1 base removed from V and 7 bases from J, the gap between germline ends came to 20 bases. CDR3 length: 17 residues. In germline, CDR1 is SGHTA, CDR2 FQGNSA. The CDR3 coding sequence is TGTGCCAGCAGCTTAGTTAGTGGTCAGGGGATGGGACAGCCCCAGCATTTT. It yields the protein CASSLVSGQGMGQPQHF.

The V and J genes are TRBV30 and TRBJ2-7, with 12 bases that match TRBD1. The germline V gene encodes CDR1 GTSNPN and CDR2 SVGIG (reference sequence). This CDR3 comprises 14 residues. V was clipped by 1 base and J by 6 bases; unmatched bases: 4. CDR3: CAWSAWDRGPEQYF. CDR3 DNA sequence: TGTGCCTGGAGTGCATGGGACAGGGGGCCCGAGCAGTACTTC.

The J gene is TRBJ2-7, the V gene TRBV27; no clear D gene. The CDR3 sequence is 13 residues long. Germline assignment: CDR1 MNHEY and CDR2 SMNVEV (reference sequence). With 7 bases removed from V and 0 bases from J, the gap between germline ends came to 10 bases. This CDR3 is CASTSPPSYEQYF. The CDR3 coding sequence is TGTGCCAGCACCTCACCCCCCTCCTACGAGCAGTACTTC.

The chain couples TRBV19 to TRBJ1-5; the match to TRBD1 covers 7 bases. The CDR3 is 15 amino acids. CDR1 LNHDA and CDR2 SQIVND come from the germline V gene (reference sequence). Trimming removed 5 bases from V and 7 bases from J; junction bases left unmatched: 11. CDR3 in amino acids: CASSVSQQGKQPQHF. CDR3 DNA sequence: TGTGCCAGTAGTGTCTCCCAACAGGGGAAACAGCCCCAGCATTTT.

The genes are TRBV7-9 and TRBJ1-6; TRBD1 is a possible D gene (6 bases). V dropped 1 base and J dropped 13 bases, with 17 bases sitting between them. The germline gives CDR1 SEHNR, CDR2 FQNEAQ (reference sequence). The length of the CDR3 is 15 residues. In nucleotides, the CDR3 is TGTGCCAGCAGCTTAGAGGGGGTATTAAACTCCCCCCTCCACTTT. It codes for CASSLEGVLNSPLHF.

V and J are TRBV19 and TRBJ2-3, with 9 nucleotides matching TRBD2. J lost 3 bases, V lost 3 bases, and 7 bases had no gene match. This CDR3 comprises 16 residues. CDR1 LNHDA and CDR2 SQIVND come from the germline V gene (reference sequence). Written as DNA, the CDR3 is TGTGCCAGTAGTATCGGGAGCGGGGGGTCGACAGATACGCAGTATTTT. This translates into CASSIGSGGSTDTQYF.

The J gene is TRBJ1-3, the V gene TRBV10-3; D is unresolved. With 6 bases removed from V and 0 bases from J, the gap between germline ends came to 9 bases. Germline V CDR1 and CDR2: ENHRY, SYGVKD. The CDR3 runs to 14 residues. The CDR3 here is CAIRYLHSGNTIYF. CDR3 bases: TGTGCCATCAGATACCTACACTCTGGAAACACCATATATTTT.

This chain links TRBV27 with TRBJ2-7; possibly TRBD2 for D (6 bases). There are 13 residues in the CDR3. V was clipped by 3 bases and J by 6 bases, with 12 bases between them. The germline V gene has CDR1 MNHEY and CDR2 SMNVEV (reference sequence). The CDR3 reads CASSFRRRGEQYF. CDR3 DNA sequence: TGTGCCAGCAGTTTTCGCCGGCGGGGCGAGCAGTACTTC.

The CDR3 DNA is TGTGCCAGCAGTGAAGGGGGTAGGGGATCTGGGGCCAACGTCCTGACTTTC. Translation: CASSEGGRGSGANVLTF. The rearrangement uses TRBV25-1 and TRBJ2-6; D might be TRBD1 or TRBD2, each matching 5 bases. V dropped 2 bases and J dropped 1 base, with 12 bases sitting between them. Looked up from germline, CDR1 is MGHDK and CDR2 is SYGVNS. The CDR3 contains 17 residues. The full variable domain, with the rest looked up from reference TRBV25-1 and TRBJ2-6, is EADIYQTPRYLVIGTGKKITLECSQTMGHDKMYWYQQDPGMELHLIHYSYGVNSTEKGDLSSESTVSRIRTEHFPLTLESARPSHTSQYLCASSEGGRGSGANVLTFGAGSRLTVL.

The chain recombines TRBV19 with TRBJ2-5, with 12 bases lining up with TRBD2. Germline V gene lookup returns CDR1 LNHDA and CDR2 SQIVND (reference sequence). The CDR3 has 15 residues. With 4 bases clipped from V and 5 bases from J, the junction kept 5 bases outside the gene matches. CDR3 loop: CASSTPTSGRETQYF. CDR3 DNA sequence: TGTGCCAGTAGTACCCCTACTAGCGGGAGGGAGACCCAGTACTTC.

The chain employs TRBV4-3 and TRBJ2-7, with TRBD2 matching 10 bases. Germline V CDR1 and CDR2: LGHNA, YSLEER. Losses at the gene ends were 3 bases for V and 3 bases for J; bases not matched to a gene: 2. The CDR3 runs to 14 residues. CDR3: CASSHRTSGYEQYF. CDR3 nucleotides: TGCGCCAGCAGCCATAGGACTAGCGGCTACGAGCAGTACTTC.

The chain is built from TRBV28 and TRBJ1-1; D is uncertain. This CDR3 spans 12 amino acids. V gave up 2 bases and J gave up 11 bases, with 12 bases separating them. CDR1 is MDHEN and CDR2 is SYDVKM in the germline V gene. This CDR3 is CASSLEQGGAFF. The CDR3 region has the DNA TGTGCCAGCAGTTTAGAACAAGGTGGGGCTTTCTTT.

The table lists this clone with a count of one. The chain has TRBV15 and TRBJ1-1, with D maybe TRBD1 (5 bases). Germline V lookup: CDR1 LNHNV, CDR2 YYDKDF (reference sequence). This CDR3 spans 13 amino acids. Trimming removed 0 bases at V and 11 bases at J, with 13 bases between. CDR3 nucleotides: TGTGCCACCAGCAGAGATAGCCCCAGGGATGCTTTCTTT. Amino acids: CATSRDSPRDAFF.

The chain employs TRBV4-1 and TRBJ1-1; TRBD1 matches 7 bases. The CDR3 is made up of 14 amino acids. The V gene end was trimmed by 4 bases and the J gene end by 3 bases; junction bases not matched to a gene: 5. CDR1 and CDR2 (germline): MGHRA, YSYEKL. The CDR3 sequence: CASSLRTGDTEAFF. For the CDR3, the DNA is TGCGCCAGCAGCCTGAGGACAGGCGACACTGAAGCTTTCTTT.